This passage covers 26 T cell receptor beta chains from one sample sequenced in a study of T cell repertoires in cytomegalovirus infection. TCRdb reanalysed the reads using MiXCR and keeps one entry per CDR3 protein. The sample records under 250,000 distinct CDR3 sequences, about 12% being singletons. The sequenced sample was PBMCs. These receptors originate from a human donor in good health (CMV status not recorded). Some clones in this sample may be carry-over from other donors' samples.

The CDR3 DNA reads as TGCAGTGCTAGCGGCCTAGCGGGTCCCAGCTCCTACAATGAGCAGTTCTTC. Protein product: CSASGLAGPSSYNEQFF. This chain connects TRBV20-1 to TRBJ2-1, with 8 nucleotides matching TRBD2. This CDR3 contains 17 residues. CDR1 and CDR2 (germline): DFQATT, SNEGSKA (reference sequence). Trimming took 3 bases from V and 0 from J; bases not matched to a gene: 10.

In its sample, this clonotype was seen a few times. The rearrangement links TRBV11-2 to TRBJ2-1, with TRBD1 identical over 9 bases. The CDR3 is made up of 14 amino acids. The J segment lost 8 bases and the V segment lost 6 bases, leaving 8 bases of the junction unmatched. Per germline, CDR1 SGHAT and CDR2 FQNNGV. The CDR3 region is CASRPTGGRDEQFF. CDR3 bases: TGTGCCAGCAGGCCGACAGGGGGGAGGGATGAGCAGTTCTTC.

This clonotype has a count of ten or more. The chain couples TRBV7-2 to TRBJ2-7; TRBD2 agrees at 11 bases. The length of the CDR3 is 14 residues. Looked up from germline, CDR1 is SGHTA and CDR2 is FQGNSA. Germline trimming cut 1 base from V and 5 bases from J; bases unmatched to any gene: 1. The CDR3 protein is CASSLVGLADEQYF. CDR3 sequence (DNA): TGTGCCAGCAGCTTAGTGGGACTAGCGGACGAGCAGTACTTC.

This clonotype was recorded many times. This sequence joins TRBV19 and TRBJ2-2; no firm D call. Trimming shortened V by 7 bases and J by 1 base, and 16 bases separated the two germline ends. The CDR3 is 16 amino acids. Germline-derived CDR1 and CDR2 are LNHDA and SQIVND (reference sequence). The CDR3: CASTRLPTMNTGELFF. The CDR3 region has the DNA TGTGCCAGTACGAGGTTGCCTACGATGAACACCGGGGAGCTGTTTTTT. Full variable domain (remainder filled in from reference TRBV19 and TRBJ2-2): DGGITQSPKYLFRKEGQNVTLSCEQNLNHDAMYWYRQDPGQGLRLIYYSQIVNDFQKGDIAEGYSVSREKKESFPLTVTSAQKNPTAFYLCASTRLPTMNTGELFFGEGSRLTVL.

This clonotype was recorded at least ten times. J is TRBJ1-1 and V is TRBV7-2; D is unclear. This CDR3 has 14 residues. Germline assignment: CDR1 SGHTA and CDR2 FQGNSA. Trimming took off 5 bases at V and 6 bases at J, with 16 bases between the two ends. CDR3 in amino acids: CASSPFTTSSEAFF. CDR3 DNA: TGTGCCAGCAGCCCCTTTACAACGTCCTCTGAAGCTTTCTTT.

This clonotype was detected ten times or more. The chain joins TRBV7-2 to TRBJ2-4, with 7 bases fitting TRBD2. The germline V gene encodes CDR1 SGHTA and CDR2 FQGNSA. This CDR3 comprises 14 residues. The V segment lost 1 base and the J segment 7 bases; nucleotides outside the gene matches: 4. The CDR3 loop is CASSLVGGTNIQYF. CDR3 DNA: TGTGCCAGCAGCTTAGTCGGGGGGACGAACATTCAGTACTTC.

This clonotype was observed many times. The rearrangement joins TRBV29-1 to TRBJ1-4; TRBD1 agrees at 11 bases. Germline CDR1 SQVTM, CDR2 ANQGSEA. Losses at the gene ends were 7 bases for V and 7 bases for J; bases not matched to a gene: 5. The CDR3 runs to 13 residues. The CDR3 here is CSAFGTGGEKLFF. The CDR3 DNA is TGCAGCGCTTTCGGGACAGGGGGTGAAAAACTGTTTTTT.

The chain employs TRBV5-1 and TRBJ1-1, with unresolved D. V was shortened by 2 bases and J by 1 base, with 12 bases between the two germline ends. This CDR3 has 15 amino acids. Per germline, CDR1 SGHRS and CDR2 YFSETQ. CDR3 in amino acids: CASSFPGRKNTEAFF. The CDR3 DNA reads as TGCGCCAGCAGCTTTCCTGGACGGAAGAACACTGAAGCTTTCTTT.

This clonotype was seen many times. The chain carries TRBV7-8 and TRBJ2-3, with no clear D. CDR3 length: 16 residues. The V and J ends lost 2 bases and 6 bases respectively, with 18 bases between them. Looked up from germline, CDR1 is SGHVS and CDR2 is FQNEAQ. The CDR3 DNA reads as TGTGCCAGCAGCTTACCCCGGCTAAGTAAACGGGATACGCAGTATTTT. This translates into CASSLPRLSKRDTQYF.

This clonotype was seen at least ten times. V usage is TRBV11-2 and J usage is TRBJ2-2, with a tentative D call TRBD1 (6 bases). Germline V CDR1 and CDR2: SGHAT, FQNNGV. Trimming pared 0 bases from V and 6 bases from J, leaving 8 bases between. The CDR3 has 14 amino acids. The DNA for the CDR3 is TGTGCCAGCAGCTTAGATCCAGGGGCCGGGGAGCTGTTTTTT. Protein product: CASSLDPGAGELFF. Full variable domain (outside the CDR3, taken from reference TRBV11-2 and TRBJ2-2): EAGVAQSPRYKIIEKRQSVAFWCNPISGHATLYWYQQILGQGPKLLIQFQNNGVVDDSQLPKDRFSAERLKGVDSTLKIQPAKLEDSAVYLCASSLDPGAGELFFGEGSRLTVL.

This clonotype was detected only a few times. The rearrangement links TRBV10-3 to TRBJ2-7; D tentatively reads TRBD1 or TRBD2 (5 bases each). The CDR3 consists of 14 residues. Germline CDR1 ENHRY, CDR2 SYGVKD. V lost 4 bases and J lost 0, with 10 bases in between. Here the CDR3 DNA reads TGTGCCATCAGTGGGTTGGGGGACTCCTACGAGCAGTACTTC. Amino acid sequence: CAISGLGDSYEQYF.

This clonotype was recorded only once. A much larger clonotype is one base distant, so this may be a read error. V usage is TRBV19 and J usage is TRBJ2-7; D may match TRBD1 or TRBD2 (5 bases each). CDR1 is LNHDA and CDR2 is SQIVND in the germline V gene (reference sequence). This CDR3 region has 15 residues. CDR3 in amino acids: CGSSIDRDRPGEQYF. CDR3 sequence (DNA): TGTGGCAGTAGTATAGACCGGGACCGCCCAGGCGAGCAGTACTTC.

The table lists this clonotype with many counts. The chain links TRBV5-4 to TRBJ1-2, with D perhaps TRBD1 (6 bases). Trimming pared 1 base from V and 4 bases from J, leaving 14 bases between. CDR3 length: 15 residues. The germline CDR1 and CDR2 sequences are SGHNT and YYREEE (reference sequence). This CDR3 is CASSLSGSGVYGYTF. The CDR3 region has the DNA TGTGCCAGCAGCTTGAGTGGTTCAGGGGTCTATGGCTACACCTTC.

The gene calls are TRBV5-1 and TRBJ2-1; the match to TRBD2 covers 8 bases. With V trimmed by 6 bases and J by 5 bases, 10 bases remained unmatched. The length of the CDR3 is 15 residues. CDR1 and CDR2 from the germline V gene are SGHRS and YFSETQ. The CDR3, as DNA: TGCGCCAGCACCCCGTTTAGCGGGGATCACAATGAGCAGTTCTTC. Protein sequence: CASTPFSGDHNEQFF. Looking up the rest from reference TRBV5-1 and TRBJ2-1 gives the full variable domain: KAGVTQTPRYLIKTRGQQVTLSCSPISGHRSVSWYQQTPGQGLQFLFEYFSETQRNKGNFPGRFSGRQFSNSRSEMNVSTLELGDSALYLCASTPFSGDHNEQFFGPGTRLTVL.

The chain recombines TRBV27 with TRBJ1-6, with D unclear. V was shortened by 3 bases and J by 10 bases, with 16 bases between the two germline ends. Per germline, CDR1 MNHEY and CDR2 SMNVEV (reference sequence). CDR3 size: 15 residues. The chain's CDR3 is CASSFGPEFDSPLHF. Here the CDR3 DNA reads TGTGCCAGCAGTTTTGGTCCCGAATTTGACTCACCCCTCCACTTT.

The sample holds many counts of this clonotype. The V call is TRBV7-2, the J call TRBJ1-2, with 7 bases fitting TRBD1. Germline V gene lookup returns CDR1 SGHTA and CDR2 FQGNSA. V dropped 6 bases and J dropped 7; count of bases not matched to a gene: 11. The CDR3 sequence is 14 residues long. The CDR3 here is CASSFDRAQGGYTF. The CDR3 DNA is TGTGCCAGCAGTTTCGACAGGGCCCAGGGTGGCTACACCTTC.

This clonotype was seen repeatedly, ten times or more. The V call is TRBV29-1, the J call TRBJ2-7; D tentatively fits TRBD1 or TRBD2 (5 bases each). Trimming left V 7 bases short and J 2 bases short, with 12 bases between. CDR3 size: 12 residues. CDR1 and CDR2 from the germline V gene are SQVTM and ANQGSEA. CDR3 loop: CSGGRDAYEQYF. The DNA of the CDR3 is TGCAGCGGGGGCCGGGACGCCTACGAGCAGTACTTC.

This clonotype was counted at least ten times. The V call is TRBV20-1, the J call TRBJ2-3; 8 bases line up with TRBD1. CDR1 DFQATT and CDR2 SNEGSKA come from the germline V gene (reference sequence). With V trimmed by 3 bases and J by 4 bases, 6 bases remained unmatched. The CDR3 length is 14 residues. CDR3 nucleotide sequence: TGCAGTGCTAGTGGGACAGGCCGCGCAGATACGCAGTATTTT. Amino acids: CSASGTGRADTQYF.

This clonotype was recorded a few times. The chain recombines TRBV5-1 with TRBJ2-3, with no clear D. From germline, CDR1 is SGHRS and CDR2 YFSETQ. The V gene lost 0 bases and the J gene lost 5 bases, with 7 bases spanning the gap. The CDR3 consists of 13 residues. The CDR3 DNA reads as TGCGCCAGCAGCTTGGGTCTCGAAGATACGCAGTATTTT. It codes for CASSLGLEDTQYF. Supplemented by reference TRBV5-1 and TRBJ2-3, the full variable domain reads KAGVTQTPRYLIKTRGQQVTLSCSPISGHRSVSWYQQTPGQGLQFLFEYFSETQRNKGNFPGRFSGRQFSNSRSEMNVSTLELGDSALYLCASSLGLEDTQYFGPGTRLTVL.

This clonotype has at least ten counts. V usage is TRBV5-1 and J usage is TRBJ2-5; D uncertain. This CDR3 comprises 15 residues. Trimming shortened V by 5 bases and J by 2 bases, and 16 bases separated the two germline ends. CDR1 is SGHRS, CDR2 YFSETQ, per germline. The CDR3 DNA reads TGCGCCAGCAGGGTCTCGGCGGAGCTACAAGAGACCCAGTACTTC. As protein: CASRVSAELQETQYF. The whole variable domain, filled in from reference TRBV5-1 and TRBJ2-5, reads KAGVTQTPRYLIKTRGQQVTLSCSPISGHRSVSWYQQTPGQGLQFLFEYFSETQRNKGNFPGRFSGRQFSNSRSEMNVSTLELGDSALYLCASRVSAELQETQYFGPGTRLLVL.

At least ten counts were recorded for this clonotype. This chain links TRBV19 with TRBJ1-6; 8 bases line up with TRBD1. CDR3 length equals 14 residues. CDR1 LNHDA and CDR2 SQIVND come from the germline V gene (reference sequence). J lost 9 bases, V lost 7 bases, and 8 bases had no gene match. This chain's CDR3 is CASNAGQGGSPLHF. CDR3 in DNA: TGTGCCAGTAACGCAGGACAGGGAGGTTCACCCCTCCACTTT.

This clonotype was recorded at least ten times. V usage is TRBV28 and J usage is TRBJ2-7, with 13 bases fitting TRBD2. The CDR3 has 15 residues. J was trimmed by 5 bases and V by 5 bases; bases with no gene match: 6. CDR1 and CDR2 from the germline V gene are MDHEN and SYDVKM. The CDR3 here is CASSPRLAGGNEQYF. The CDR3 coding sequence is TGTGCCAGCAGTCCGAGACTAGCGGGAGGAAACGAGCAGTACTTC.

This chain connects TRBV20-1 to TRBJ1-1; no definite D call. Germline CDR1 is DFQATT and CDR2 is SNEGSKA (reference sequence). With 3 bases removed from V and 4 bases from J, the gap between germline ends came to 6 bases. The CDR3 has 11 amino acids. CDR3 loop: CSASPVTEAFF. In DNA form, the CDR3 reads TGCAGTGCTAGTCCGGTCACTGAAGCTTTCTTT.

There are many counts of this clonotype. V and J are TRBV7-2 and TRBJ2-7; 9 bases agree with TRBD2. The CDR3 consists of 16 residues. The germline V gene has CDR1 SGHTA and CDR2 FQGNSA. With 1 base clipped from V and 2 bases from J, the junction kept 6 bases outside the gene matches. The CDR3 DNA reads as TGTGCCAGCAGCTTAGTCAGTATAGCGGGAGCCTACGAGCAGTACTTC. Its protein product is CASSLVSIAGAYEQYF. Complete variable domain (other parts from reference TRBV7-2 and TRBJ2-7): GAGVSQSPSNKVTEKGKDVELRCDPISGHTALYWYRQSLGQGLEFLIYFQGNSAPDKSGLPSDRFSAERTGGSVSTLTIQRTQQEDSAVYLCASSLVSIAGAYEQYFGPGTRLTVT.

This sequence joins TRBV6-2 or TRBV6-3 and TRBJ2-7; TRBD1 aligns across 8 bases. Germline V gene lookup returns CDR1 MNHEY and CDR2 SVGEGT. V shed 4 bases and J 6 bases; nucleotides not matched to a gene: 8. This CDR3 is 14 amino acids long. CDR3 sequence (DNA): TGTGCCAGCAGTTGCCCTGACAGGGGTGGCGAGCAGTACTTC. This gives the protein CASSCPDRGGEQYF.

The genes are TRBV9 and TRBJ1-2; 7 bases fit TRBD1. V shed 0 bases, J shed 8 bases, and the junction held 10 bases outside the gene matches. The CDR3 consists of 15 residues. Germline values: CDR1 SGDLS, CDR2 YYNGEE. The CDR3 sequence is CASSVGDRSQEGYTF. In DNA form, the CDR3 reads TGTGCCAGCAGCGTAGGGGACAGATCCCAAGAAGGCTACACCTTC.